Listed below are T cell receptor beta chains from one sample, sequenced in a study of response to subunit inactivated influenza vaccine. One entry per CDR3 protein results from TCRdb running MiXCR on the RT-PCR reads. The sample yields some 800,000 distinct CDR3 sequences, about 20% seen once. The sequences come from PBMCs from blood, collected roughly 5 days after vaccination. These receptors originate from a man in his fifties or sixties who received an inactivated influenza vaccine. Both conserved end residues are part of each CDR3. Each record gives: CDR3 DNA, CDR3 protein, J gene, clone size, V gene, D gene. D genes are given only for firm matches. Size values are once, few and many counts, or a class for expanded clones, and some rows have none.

CDR3 DNA: TGTGCCAGCTCACCACTCGGGACAGGCTCCTACAATGAGCAGTTCTTC
CDR3 protein: CASSPLGTGSYNEQFF
J gene: TRBJ2-1
clone size: few
V gene: TRBV18
D gene: TRBD1

CDR3 DNA: TGCGCCAGCAGCCCTGTTCCTAGCGGGGGGGCCACAGATACGCAGTATTTT
CDR3 protein: CASSPVPSGGATDTQYF
J gene: TRBJ2-3
clone size: many
V gene: TRBV5-1
D gene: TRBD2

CDR3 DNA: TGTGCCAGCAGTTTCCTGTGGGGGGCCAAAAACATTCAGTACTTC
CDR3 protein: CASSFLWGAKNIQYF
J gene: TRBJ2-4
clone size: -
V gene: TRBV6-2/TRBV6-3
D gene: -

CDR3 DNA: TGTGCCAGCAGCTTAGCCGACGGCTATGGCTACACCTTC
CDR3 protein: CASSLADGYGYTF
J gene: TRBJ1-2
clone size: many
V gene: TRBV7-6
D gene: -

CDR3 DNA: TGTGCCAGCAGCCCCATCGGGTCGGGGGGAACAGATACGCAGTATTTT
CDR3 protein: CASSPIGSGGTDTQYF
J gene: TRBJ2-3
clone size: -
V gene: TRBV7-2
D gene: TRBD2

CDR3 DNA: TGTGCCAGCAGCCAAGGACAGGGATATAATAGCAATCAGCCCCAGCATTTT
CDR3 protein: CASSQGQGYNSNQPQHF
J gene: TRBJ1-5
clone size: -
V gene: TRBV4-2
D gene: TRBD1

CDR3 DNA: TGTGCCAGCAGCGCCAGACTAGCGGGGGCCAATGAGCAGTTCTTC
CDR3 protein: CASSARLAGANEQFF
J gene: TRBJ2-1
clone size: -
V gene: TRBV13
D gene: TRBD2

CDR3 DNA: TGTGCCAGCAGTTCCAGGACTAGCGGGAGATACAATGAGCAGTTCTTC
CDR3 protein: CASSSRTSGRYNEQFF
J gene: TRBJ2-1
clone size: -
V gene: TRBV12-3/TRBV12-4
D gene: TRBD2

CDR3 DNA: TGTGCCAGCAGCCACGGACAGGGCGGCACCGGGGAGCTGTTTTTT
CDR3 protein: CASSHGQGGTGELFF
J gene: TRBJ2-2
clone size: -
V gene: TRBV5-5
D gene: TRBD1

CDR3 DNA: TGCAGTGCCGCGCTCCCAGCGGGAGGACACAATGAGCAGTTCTTC
CDR3 protein: CSAALPAGGHNEQFF
J gene: TRBJ2-1
clone size: few
V gene: TRBV20-1
D gene: TRBD2

CDR3 DNA: TGTGCCAGCAGCTACGTTCCCGGGACTAGCGGGAGTGATGAGCAGTTCTTC
CDR3 protein: CASSYVPGTSGSDEQFF
J gene: TRBJ2-1
clone size: -
V gene: TRBV3-1
D gene: TRBD2

CDR3 DNA: TGTGCCAGCAGCCCACATGCCGGGACAGGGGCCACTGAAGCTTTCTTT
CDR3 protein: CASSPHAGTGATEAFF
J gene: TRBJ1-1
clone size: -
V gene: TRBV7-9
D gene: TRBD1

CDR3 DNA: TGCAGCGTTGTGGCAGGGGTGTATGGCTACACCTTC
CDR3 protein: CSVVAGVYGYTF
J gene: TRBJ1-2
clone size: many
V gene: TRBV29-1
D gene: -

CDR3 DNA: TGCAGCGTTGTCGGGAGCTCTAGCACAGATACGCAGTATTTT
CDR3 protein: CSVVGSSSTDTQYF
J gene: TRBJ2-3
clone size: few
V gene: TRBV29-1
D gene: -

CDR3 DNA: TGTGCCAGCAGCTGGACTAGCGGGGCCTTCTACAATGAGCAGTTCTTC
CDR3 protein: CASSWTSGAFYNEQFF
J gene: TRBJ2-1
clone size: -
V gene: TRBV6-2/TRBV6-3
D gene: TRBD2

CDR3 DNA: TGTGCCAGTGAACACAGGGGTAGGGTAGAGACCCAGTACTTC
CDR3 protein: CASEHRGRVETQYF
J gene: TRBJ2-5
clone size: -
V gene: TRBV6-1
D gene: TRBD1

CDR3 DNA: TGTGCCAGCAGTGACGGGACTAACATCTACGAGCAGTACTTC
CDR3 protein: CASSDGTNIYEQYF
J gene: TRBJ2-7
clone size: few
V gene: TRBV6-1
D gene: TRBD2

CDR3 DNA: TGTGCCAGCAGCCTCGAGGGGGTAGAAAAACTGTTTTTT
CDR3 protein: CASSLEGVEKLFF
J gene: TRBJ1-4
clone size: -
V gene: TRBV7-9
D gene: -

CDR3 DNA: TGCAGTGCTAGAGAGCGGGACAGCTATAATTCACCCCTCCACTTT
CDR3 protein: CSARERDSYNSPLHF
J gene: TRBJ1-6
clone size: -
V gene: TRBV20-1
D gene: TRBD1

CDR3 DNA: TGCGCCAGCAGTGAGGTTTTAGCGGGGGAGCAGTTCTTC
CDR3 protein: CASSEVLAGEQFF
J gene: TRBJ2-1
clone size: few
V gene: TRBV10-1
D gene: TRBD2

CDR3 DNA: TGTGCCAGCTCACCAATCGGGCAGAACGAACGACCAGCTTTCTTT
CDR3 protein: CASSPIGQNERPAFF
J gene: TRBJ1-1
clone size: many
V gene: TRBV18
D gene: -

CDR3 DNA: TGCAGTGCTAGAGATAGGGGTAGCACCGGGGAGCTGTTTTTT
CDR3 protein: CSARDRGSTGELFF
J gene: TRBJ2-2
clone size: many
V gene: TRBV20-1
D gene: -

CDR3 DNA: TGCAGTGCTAGAAAATCTAGCGGGAGCTACGAGCAGTACTTC
CDR3 protein: CSARKSSGSYEQYF
J gene: TRBJ2-7
clone size: -
V gene: TRBV20-1
D gene: TRBD2

CDR3 DNA: TGTGCCAGCAGTCTTCGCAGGTACGCCTACGAGCAGTACTTC
CDR3 protein: CASSLRRYAYEQYF
J gene: TRBJ2-7
clone size: few
V gene: TRBV27
D gene: -

CDR3 DNA: TGCGCCAGCAGCTTGGGGCTAGGGGGGGATGAGCAGTTCTTC
CDR3 protein: CASSLGLGGDEQFF
J gene: TRBJ2-1
clone size: -
V gene: TRBV5-1
D gene: -

CDR3 DNA: TGCAGCGCCGAGGAGGGGACGCCTCATTTT
CDR3 protein: CSAEEGTPHF
J gene: TRBJ2-3
clone size: -
V gene: TRBV29-1
D gene: -

CDR3 DNA: TGCAGTGCTACTCACTTGAGGGCAGAGACCCAGTACTTC
CDR3 protein: CSATHLRAETQYF
J gene: TRBJ2-5
clone size: few
V gene: TRBV20-1
D gene: -

CDR3 DNA: TGCAGTGCTGAACTAGTGCGGGAGCAGTTCTTC
CDR3 protein: CSAELVREQFF
J gene: TRBJ2-1
clone size: few
V gene: TRBV20-1
D gene: -

CDR3 DNA: TGTGCCAGCAGTTACACAGGGATGAACACTGAAGCTTTCTTT
CDR3 protein: CASSYTGMNTEAFF
J gene: TRBJ1-1
clone size: few
V gene: TRBV6-5
D gene: -

CDR3 DNA: TGCGCCAGCAGCCAAGAAGGGATCCTAGGGGCCTACAATGAGCAGTTCTTC
CDR3 protein: CASSQEGILGAYNEQFF
J gene: TRBJ2-1
clone size: few
V gene: TRBV4-3
D gene: -

CDR3 DNA: TGCAGCGCCTCAGGGGGTCTCACGGACCCCACTGAAGCTTTCTTT
CDR3 protein: CSASGGLTDPTEAFF
J gene: TRBJ1-1
clone size: few
V gene: TRBV29-1
D gene: TRBD1

CDR3 DNA: TGTGCCAGCAGTTCCCTAGGGGGGGCCGACGCAGCCTTCCATGAGCAGTTCTTC
CDR3 protein: CASSSLGGADAAFHEQFF
J gene: TRBJ2-1
clone size: -
V gene: TRBV27
D gene: -

CDR3 DNA: TGTGCCAGCAGTCAACTTGGGACAGGCCAAGAGACCCAGTACTTC
CDR3 protein: CASSQLGTGQETQYF
J gene: TRBJ2-5
clone size: -
V gene: TRBV14
D gene: TRBD1

CDR3 DNA: TGTGCCACAGGGGGTTCCGCGGGACAGCAGATAAAAGGCCACGAGCAGTACTTC
CDR3 protein: CATGGSAGQQIKGHEQYF
J gene: TRBJ2-7
clone size: few
V gene: TRBV10-3
D gene: -

CDR3 DNA: TGTGCCAGCAGTTTTACGACTAGCGGGGACAGAGATACGCAGTATTTT
CDR3 protein: CASSFTTSGDRDTQYF
J gene: TRBJ2-3
clone size: -
V gene: TRBV12-3/TRBV12-4
D gene: TRBD2

CDR3 DNA: TGTGCCAGCAGTTTCAGAGGGTGGCACACCGAAAGTGAGCAGTTCTTC
CDR3 protein: CASSFRGWHTESEQFF
J gene: TRBJ2-1
clone size: -
V gene: TRBV3-1
D gene: -

CDR3 DNA: TGTGCCAGCCGACAGGAATTCGCCACTGAAGCTTTCTTT
CDR3 protein: CASRQEFATEAFF
J gene: TRBJ1-1
clone size: few
V gene: TRBV12-3/TRBV12-4
D gene: -

CDR3 DNA: TGCGCCAGCAGCGGAGACGGAAACTATGGCTACACCTTC
CDR3 protein: CASSGDGNYGYTF
J gene: TRBJ1-2
clone size: many
V gene: TRBV5-1
D gene: -

CDR3 DNA: TGTGCCAGCAGCCAAGTGAAGGGTCTCACCGGGGAGCTGTTTTTT
CDR3 protein: CASSQVKGLTGELFF
J gene: TRBJ2-2
clone size: few
V gene: TRBV4-2
D gene: -

CDR3 DNA: TGTGCCAGCAAGTCCCAGGGCACGGGCTCCTACAATGAGCAGTTCTTC
CDR3 protein: CASKSQGTGSYNEQFF
J gene: TRBJ2-1
clone size: -
V gene: TRBV27
D gene: -

CDR3 DNA: TGTGCCAGCAACGTGGCGGCAACTGGGTCACCCCTCCACTTT
CDR3 protein: CASNVAATGSPLHF
J gene: TRBJ1-6
clone size: few
V gene: TRBV12-3/TRBV12-4
D gene: -

CDR3 DNA: TGTGCCATCAGTGTTTCCAGCGGGGGCCAAGAGACCCAGTACTTC
CDR3 protein: CAISVSSGGQETQYF
J gene: TRBJ2-5
clone size: few
V gene: TRBV10-3
D gene: TRBD2

CDR3 DNA: TGTGCCAGCAGCTTGAGCGCGCTAGCGGAAGAGACCCAGTACTTC
CDR3 protein: CASSLSALAEETQYF
J gene: TRBJ2-5
clone size: -
V gene: TRBV5-5
D gene: TRBD2

CDR3 DNA: TGCAGCGTTGAACCCAATATTGGGTCCTACTATGGCTACACCTTC
CDR3 protein: CSVEPNIGSYYGYTF
J gene: TRBJ1-2
clone size: -
V gene: TRBV29-1
D gene: -

CDR3 DNA: TGTGCCAGCAGTTGGACCCGCGACAATGAGCAGTTCTTC
CDR3 protein: CASSWTRDNEQFF
J gene: TRBJ2-1
clone size: -
V gene: TRBV6-6
D gene: -

CDR3 DNA: TGTGCCAGCAGGGGGGTCGAAGGGGAGGAGCAGTTCTTC
CDR3 protein: CASRGVEGEEQFF
J gene: TRBJ2-1
clone size: -
V gene: TRBV25-1
D gene: -

CDR3 DNA: TGTGCCAGCAGCAAAGGGAGCCAGGAGGGGGATCAGCCCCAGCATTTT
CDR3 protein: CASSKGSQEGDQPQHF
J gene: TRBJ1-5
clone size: few
V gene: TRBV21-1
D gene: -

CDR3 DNA: TGCAGTGCTAGAGGACCCCCGCAGGCTTGGAATTCACCCCTCCACTTT
CDR3 protein: CSARGPPQAWNSPLHF
J gene: TRBJ1-6
clone size: few
V gene: TRBV20-1
D gene: -

CDR3 DNA: TGCGCCAGCAGCCCGTTGGAGGGATTAATGAACACTGAAGCTTTCTTT
CDR3 protein: CASSPLEGLMNTEAFF
J gene: TRBJ1-1
clone size: -
V gene: TRBV4-1
D gene: -

CDR3 DNA: TGTGCCAGCAGCAAGACTGTGATCTCCTACGAGCAGTACTTC
CDR3 protein: CASSKTVISYEQYF
J gene: TRBJ2-7
clone size: -
V gene: TRBV6-2/TRBV6-3
D gene: -

CDR3 DNA: TGTGCCAGCAGTTTTGGGAGCCTCACCGGGGAGCTGTTTTTT
CDR3 protein: CASSFGSLTGELFF
J gene: TRBJ2-2
clone size: -
V gene: TRBV12-3/TRBV12-4
D gene: -

CDR3 DNA: TGCAGTGCTCACCGTGGCCGAGTCAATGAGCAGTTCTTC
CDR3 protein: CSAHRGRVNEQFF
J gene: TRBJ2-1
clone size: -
V gene: TRBV20-1
D gene: -

CDR3 DNA: TGTGCCATCTTTAGTTCGGGAGGCGAGCAGTACTTC
CDR3 protein: CAIFSSGGEQYF
J gene: TRBJ2-7
clone size: -
V gene: TRBV10-3
D gene: TRBD2